What follows are 27 T cell receptor beta chains derived from one specimen sequenced in a study of blood T cell repertoires in COVID-19 (dated by TCRdb to the early 2020s). Receptors were amplified or captured by the immunoSEQ multiplex PCR assay. Here the immuneACCESS table is served through TCRdb, limited to in-frame sequences with V and J called. Missing clones are a known gap in these copies; in checked studies unresolved V genes cover under half, and the rest lacks a known reason. This sample holds fewer than 250,000 clones; over 80% were observed only once. The ten largest clones capture approximately 3.7% of the sample. Sequencing input: PBMCs or T cells enriched from blood (not recorded which). All receptors come from a woman aged 25 to 39 who had been exposed to COVID-19.

V and J are TRBV28 and TRBJ2-5, with 13 bases identical to TRBD2. After removal of 4 bases from V and 4 bases from J, the junction contained 12 bases not matched to a gene. CDR3 size: 18 residues. Germline loops: CDR1 MDHEN, CDR2 SYDVKM. CDR3 coding DNA: TGTGCCAGCAGTTCCGGGACTAGCGGGACCAAGAGGCGAGAGACCCAGTACTTC. This encodes CASSSGTSGTKRRETQYF. The entire variable domain, with the rest obtained from reference TRBV28 and TRBJ2-5, is as follows: DVKVTQSSRYLVKRTGEKVFLECVQDMDHENMFWYRQDPGLGLRLIYFSYDVKMKEKGDIPEGYSVSREKKERFSLILESASTNQTSMYLCASSSGTSGTKRRETQYFGPGTRLLVL.

This clone came up once. The V gene is TRBV27, the J gene TRBJ2-7, with 9 bases that match TRBD1. With 3 bases clipped from V and 2 bases from J, the junction kept 14 bases outside the gene matches. This CDR3 is built from 18 residues. Germline lookup yields CDR1 MNHEY and CDR2 SMNVEV (reference sequence). This CDR3 is CASSFRVQPGQGAYEQYF. The CDR3 DNA reads TGTGCCAGCAGTTTCCGGGTCCAACCGGGACAGGGTGCCTACGAGCAGTACTTC.

The rearrangement uses TRBV30 and TRBJ1-1, with TRBD1 identical over 10 bases. Germline trimming cut 0 bases from V and 11 bases from J; bases unmatched to any gene: 6. The CDR3 totals 13 residues. CDR1 GTSNPN and CDR2 SVGIG come from the germline V gene (reference sequence). The CDR3 DNA follows: TGTGCCTGGAGTGTCGGGACAGGGGATTCGGCTTTCTTT. Translating it yields CAWSVGTGDSAFF.

V and J are TRBV10-2 and TRBJ2-5; no clear D. CDR1 WSHSY and CDR2 SAAADI come from the germline V gene. This CDR3 is built from 14 residues. V was pared by 0 bases and J by 5 bases, with 10 bases between. In nucleotides, the CDR3 is TGCGCCAGCAGTGAGTCAGGCGGAAGGGAGACCCAGTACTTC. Protein product: CASSESGGRETQYF.

J is TRBJ1-3 and V is TRBV3-1 (or the pseudogene TRBV3-2), with D perhaps TRBD1 (5 bases). CDR3 size: 15 residues. V was pared by 1 base and J by 5 bases, with 12 bases between. CDR1 LGHDT and CDR2 YNNKEL come from the germline V gene (reference sequence). CDR3 sequence reads: CASSQAQGMRNTIYF. The CDR3 DNA is TGTGCCAGCAGCCAAGCTCAGGGAATGCGAAACACCATATATTTT.

The table lists this clone with a few counts. This sequence joins TRBV24-1 and TRBJ1-5; possible D gene TRBD1, 5 bases. The CDR3 is made up of 13 amino acids. Germline assignment: CDR1 KGHDR and CDR2 SFDVKD. Trimming shortened V by 7 bases and J by 3 bases, and 9 bases separated the two germline ends. This chain's CDR3 is CATRDSINQPQHF. The CDR3 DNA follows: TGTGCCACCAGAGACAGTATCAATCAGCCCCAGCATTTT.

The gene calls are TRBV30 and TRBJ2-2, with TRBD2 as a possible D gene (6 bases). Germline values: CDR1 GTSNPN, CDR2 SVGIG (reference sequence). This CDR3 region has 14 residues. V lost 2 bases to trimming and J lost 1 base, with 8 bases between them. CDR3 loop: CAWSKGLNTGELFF. Written as DNA, the CDR3 is TGTGCCTGGAGTAAGGGACTGAACACCGGGGAGCTGTTTTTT. Full variable domain (outside the CDR3, taken from reference TRBV30 and TRBJ2-2): SQTIHQWPATLVQPVGSPLSLECTVEGTSNPNLYWYRQAAGRGLQLLFYSVGIGQISSEVPQNLSASRPQDRQFILSSKKLLLSDSGFYLCAWSKGLNTGELFFGEGSRLTVL.

This chain joins TRBV7-9 and TRBJ1-4; 7 bases line up with TRBD1. The CDR3 totals 14 residues. Germline V gene data show CDR1 as SEHNR and CDR2 as FQNEAQ (reference sequence). V lost 5 bases and J lost 8; bases outside the gene matches: 8. The CDR3 loop reads CASSRGGAGEKLFF. The CDR3 nucleotides read TGTGCCAGCAGCCGAGGGGGCGCCGGGGAAAAACTGTTTTTT. Full variable domain (remainder filled in from reference TRBV7-9 and TRBJ1-4): DTGVSQNPRHKITKRGQNVTFRCDPISEHNRLYWYRQTLGQGPEFLTYFQNEAQLEKSRLLSDRFSAERPKGSFSTLEIQRTEQGDSAMYLCASSRGGAGEKLFFGSGTQLSVL.

The rearrangement uses TRBV5-4 and TRBJ2-3, with a tentative D call TRBD1 (5 bases). Germline V gene sequence: CDR1 SGHNT, CDR2 YYREEE (reference sequence). The CDR3 has 13 amino acids. V was cut by 4 bases and J by 7 bases, with 13 bases left in between. CDR3 sequence (DNA): TGTGCCAGCAGCCCCCTGACAGAGAATACGCAGTATTTT. It translates to CASSPLTENTQYF. Complete variable domain (other parts from reference TRBV5-4 and TRBJ2-3): ETGVTQSPTHLIKTRGQQVTLRCSSQSGHNTVSWYQQALGQGPQFIFQYYREEENGRGNFPPRFSGLQFPNYSSELNVNALELDDSALYLCASSPLTENTQYFGPGTRLTVL.

The rearrangement links TRBV2 to TRBJ2-5; 11 bases agree with TRBD2. The CDR3 length is 17 residues. Germline V CDR1 and CDR2: SNHLY, FYNNEI. The junction had 6 bases not matched to a gene; V was cut back by 1 base and J by 2 bases. CDR3: CASSEGGLADGQETQYF. The CDR3 nucleotides are TGTGCCAGCAGTGAAGGGGGACTAGCGGACGGACAAGAGACCCAGTACTTC.

The genes are TRBV6-5 and TRBJ2-7, with 8 nucleotides matching TRBD1. With V trimmed by 6 bases and J by 7 bases, 11 bases remained unmatched. The CDR3 has 14 amino acids. Germline CDR1 reads MNHEY; CDR2 reads SVGAGI. The CDR3 DNA reads as TGTGCCAGCAGCCCCCTGGACAGGGTTCGGGAGCAGTACTTC. Amino acid sequence: CASSPLDRVREQYF.

The gene calls are TRBV28 and TRBJ2-1; 12 bases fit TRBD2. This CDR3 region has 15 residues. The ends lost 4 bases at V and 6 bases at J; junction bases unmatched: 4. CDR1 is MDHEN, CDR2 SYDVKM, per germline. The CDR3 coding sequence is TGTGCCAGCAGTTCGGGACTAGCGGGTCGCAATGAGCAGTTCTTC. Its translation: CASSSGLAGRNEQFF.

The chain couples TRBV30 to TRBJ1-6; the D gene is possibly TRBD1 (6 bases). CDR1 and CDR2 from the germline V gene are GTSNPN and SVGIG (reference sequence). V was cut by 0 bases and J by 8 bases, with 8 bases left in between. The CDR3 has 13 amino acids. The CDR3 sequence is CAWSVQGDSPLHF. In DNA, the CDR3 is TGTGCCTGGAGTGTACAGGGAGATTCACCCCTCCACTTT.

This clone was counted a single time. The chain uses TRBV30 and TRBJ2-7, with 8 bases lining up with TRBD1. The J segment lost 3 bases and the V segment lost 0 bases, leaving 1 base of the junction unmatched. This CDR3 is 13 amino acids long. Germline V CDR1 and CDR2: GTSNPN, SVGIG (reference sequence). The DNA of the CDR3 is TGTGCCTGGAGTGTCGGACAGGGCTACGAGCAGTACTTC. Translating it yields CAWSVGQGYEQYF.

The rearrangement uses TRBV3-1 (or the pseudogene TRBV3-2) and TRBJ1-3; D is possibly TRBD1 (5 bases). The V end was cut by 0 bases, the J end by 4 bases, with 22 bases between. The CDR3 totals 19 residues. From germline, CDR1 is LGHDT and CDR2 YNNKEL (reference sequence). This CDR3 reads CASSQDGLGAWGDGNTIYF. As DNA, the CDR3 is TGTGCCAGCAGCCAAGATGGATTAGGGGCTTGGGGCGACGGAAACACCATATATTTT.

The chain couples TRBV28 to TRBJ2-3; D is possibly TRBD2 (5 bases). The CDR3 has 15 residues. Germline V gives CDR1 MDHEN, CDR2 SYDVKM. V gave up 3 bases and J gave up 1 base, with 11 bases separating them. For the CDR3, the DNA is TGTGCCAGCAGTTTGGGTCTCGGGGGCACAGATACGCAGTATTTT. Its protein is CASSLGLGGTDTQYF. Variable domain in full (rest from reference TRBV28 and TRBJ2-3): DVKVTQSSRYLVKRTGEKVFLECVQDMDHENMFWYRQDPGLGLRLIYFSYDVKMKEKGDIPEGYSVSREKKERFSLILESASTNQTSMYLCASSLGLGGTDTQYFGPGTRLTVL.

J is TRBJ1-1 and V is TRBV7-9; 8 bases align to TRBD1. Per the germline V gene, CDR1 is SEHNR and CDR2 is FQNEAQ (reference sequence). The CDR3 is made up of 15 amino acids. Germline trimming cut 3 bases from V and 2 bases from J; bases unmatched to any gene: 5. The CDR3 sequence is CASSFRTGKNTEAFF. For the CDR3, the DNA is TGTGCCAGCAGCTTTCGGACAGGGAAAAACACTGAAGCTTTCTTT.

The chain is built from TRBV6-4 and TRBJ2-2, with TRBD2 as a possible D gene (5 bases). This CDR3 is 14 amino acids long. Deletions cut 3 bases from V and 4 bases from J, with 9 bases between. Germline-derived CDR1 and CDR2 are MRHNA and SNTAGT. CDR3 loop: CASSESGSTGELFF. In DNA form, the CDR3 reads TGTGCCAGCAGTGAAAGTGGGAGCACCGGGGAGCTGTTTTTT.

The chain joins TRBV30 to TRBJ2-7, with D tentatively TRBD2 (6 bases). V was shortened by 3 bases and J by 2 bases, with 17 bases between the two germline ends. This CDR3 contains 15 residues. Germline CDR1 is GTSNPN and CDR2 is SVGIG (reference sequence). CDR3 amino acids: CAWSGGDQTPYEQYF. The CDR3 DNA sequence: TGTGCCTGGAGCGGAGGGGATCAAACCCCCTACGAGCAGTACTTC.

The chain couples TRBV11-2 to TRBJ2-1; D unresolved. Germline CDR1 SGHAT, CDR2 FQNNGV. The CDR3 has 18 residues. The V gene lost 0 bases and the J gene lost 2 bases, with 17 bases spanning the gap. The CDR3 loop is CASSLDRGQSPTYNEQFF. CDR3 nucleotides: TGTGCCAGCAGCTTAGATCGAGGCCAGAGTCCTACCTACAATGAGCAGTTCTTC.

The rearrangement joins TRBV13 to TRBJ1-5, with 8 nucleotides matching TRBD1. Trimming at V came to 0 bases and at J to 5 bases, leaving 6 bases not matched to a gene. The germline V gene has CDR1 PRHDT and CDR2 FYEKMQ (reference sequence). The length of the CDR3 is 16 residues. CDR3 DNA sequence: TGTGCCAGCAGCTTAGGCCCGGGACAGGCATATCAGCCCCAGCATTTT. Its protein product is CASSLGPGQAYQPQHF.

V and J are TRBV5-1 and TRBJ2-2; 11 bases align to TRBD1. V lost 5 bases, J lost 4 bases, and 10 bases stayed unmatched. CDR1 is SGHRS and CDR2 is YFSETQ in the germline V gene. CDR3 length: 17 residues. The DNA of the CDR3 is TGCGCCAGCAGAAAGGACAGGGGGCGTGGGGTCACCGGGGAGCTGTTTTTT. Its translation is CASRKDRGRGVTGELFF.

The chain is built from TRBV6-2 or TRBV6-3 and TRBJ2-3; 11 bases match TRBD2. The CDR3 spans 19 residues. Trimming cost V 6 bases and J 0 bases; bases outside gene matches: 14. CDR1 MNHEY and CDR2 SVGEGT come from the germline V gene. This CDR3 is CASSEGQKGLAASTDTQYF. CDR3 DNA sequence: TGTGCCAGCAGCGAGGGGCAAAAGGGACTAGCGGCTAGCACAGATACGCAGTATTTT.

The J gene is TRBJ1-2, the V gene TRBV9; D not resolved. The CDR3 has 13 residues. Per the germline V gene, CDR1 is SGDLS and CDR2 is YYNGEE. Trimming cost V 3 bases and J 2 bases, with 8 bases left between them. The CDR3 is CASSDERNYGYTF. CDR3 nucleotides: TGTGCCAGCAGCGATGAGAGGAACTATGGCTACACCTTC.

The count of this clone is one. This chain uses TRBV6-6 with TRBJ1-1, with D tentatively TRBD1 (5 bases). Trimming removed 5 bases from V and 6 bases from J, with 13 bases in between. Germline assignment: CDR1 MNHNY and CDR2 SVGAGI (reference sequence). The CDR3 is 13 residues long. The CDR3 nucleotides are TGTGCCAGCAGTCCACAGGTGCTCGCTGAAGCTTTCTTT. This encodes CASSPQVLAEAFF.

The rearrangement links TRBV24-1 to TRBJ1-2, with 8 positions matching TRBD1. CDR1 and CDR2 from the germline V gene are KGHDR and SFDVKD. J was trimmed by 3 bases and V by 5 bases; bases with no gene match: 4. The CDR3 extends over 14 amino acids. Here the CDR3 DNA reads TGTGCCACCAGTGCTCCGGACAGGGACTATGGCTACACCTTC. This translates into CATSAPDRDYGYTF.

The chain uses TRBV5-1 and TRBJ2-1; D unclear. CDR1 and CDR2 (germline): SGHRS, YFSETQ. V lost 3 bases to trimming and J lost 4 bases, with 14 bases between them. This CDR3 region has 15 residues. CDR3 loop: CASSSDTSFYNEQFF. CDR3 DNA sequence: TGCGCCAGCAGCTCCGACACTTCCTTTTACAATGAGCAGTTCTTC. Full variable domain (rest looked up from reference TRBV5-1 and TRBJ2-1): KAGVTQTPRYLIKTRGQQVTLSCSPISGHRSVSWYQQTPGQGLQFLFEYFSETQRNKGNFPGRFSGRQFSNSRSEMNVSTLELGDSALYLCASSSDTSFYNEQFFGPGTRLTVL.